The T cell receptor (beta chain) described here comes from a study of T-cell reconstitution after alpha-beta-depleted transplantation in children. With respect to this clonotype: Its specificity is not known.

The TCRbeta library incorporated unique molecular identifiers. MiXCR, run by TCRdb on the PCR reads, gives a single entry per CDR3 protein. The table has about 980,000 distinct CDR3 sequences, 25% to 35% seen once. Notes on the study in general: Expanded clones from the graft, numbering several hundred, reportedly supplied alpha-beta T cells about two months after transplant.

The V gene's germline CDR1 is SGHAT and CDR2 FQNNGV. The CDR3 contains 18 residues. The V segment lost 3 bases and the J segment 1 base; nucleotides outside the gene matches: 11. The specimen comprised PBMCs, mostly from graft donor cells, sampled 360 days after TCRalphabeta/CD19-depleted stem cell transplant. The V call is TRBV11-2, the J call TRBJ2-3; the match to TRBD2 covers 9 bases. The origin of this receptor is a boy under three years old who had a stem cell transplant for SCID, so the T cells may come from the graft donor. The CDR3 DNA reads TGTGCCAGCAGCTTCGTTAGCGGGGGCGGCAGGGGCACAGATACGCAGTATTTT. Encoded protein: CASSFVSGGGRGTDTQYF.